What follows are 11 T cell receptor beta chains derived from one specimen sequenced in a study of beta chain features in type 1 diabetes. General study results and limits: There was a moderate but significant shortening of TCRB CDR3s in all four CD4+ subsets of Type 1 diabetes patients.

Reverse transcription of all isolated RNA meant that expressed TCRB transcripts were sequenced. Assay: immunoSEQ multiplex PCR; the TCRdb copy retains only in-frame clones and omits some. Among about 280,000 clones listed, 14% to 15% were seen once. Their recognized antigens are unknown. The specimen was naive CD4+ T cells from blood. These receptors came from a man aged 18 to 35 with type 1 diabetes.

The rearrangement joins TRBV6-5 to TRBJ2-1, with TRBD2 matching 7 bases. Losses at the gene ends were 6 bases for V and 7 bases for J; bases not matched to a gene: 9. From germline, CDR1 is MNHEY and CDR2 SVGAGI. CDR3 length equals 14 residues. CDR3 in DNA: TGTGCCAGCAGCCCCGTAGCGGGCGGGAATGAGCAGTTCTTC. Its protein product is CASSPVAGGNEQFF.

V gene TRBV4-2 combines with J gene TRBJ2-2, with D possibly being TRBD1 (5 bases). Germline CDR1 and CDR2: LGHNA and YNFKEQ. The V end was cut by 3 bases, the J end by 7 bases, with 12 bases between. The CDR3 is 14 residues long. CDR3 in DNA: TGTGCCAGCAGCCATCCAGGGCCGGGCGGGGAGCTGTTTTTT. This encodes CASSHPGPGGELFF.

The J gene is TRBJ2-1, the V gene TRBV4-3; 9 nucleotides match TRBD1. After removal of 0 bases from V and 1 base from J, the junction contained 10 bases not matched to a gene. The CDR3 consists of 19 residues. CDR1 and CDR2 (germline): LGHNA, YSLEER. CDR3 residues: CASSQDVGNGQGSYNEQFF. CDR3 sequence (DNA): TGCGCCAGCAGCCAAGATGTAGGTAATGGACAGGGGTCCTACAATGAGCAGTTCTTC.

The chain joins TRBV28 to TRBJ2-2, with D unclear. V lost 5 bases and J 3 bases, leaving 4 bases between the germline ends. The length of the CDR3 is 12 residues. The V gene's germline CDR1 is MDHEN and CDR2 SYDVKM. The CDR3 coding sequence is TGTGCCAGCAGTCTAGACACCGGGGAGCTGTTTTTT. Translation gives CASSLDTGELFF.

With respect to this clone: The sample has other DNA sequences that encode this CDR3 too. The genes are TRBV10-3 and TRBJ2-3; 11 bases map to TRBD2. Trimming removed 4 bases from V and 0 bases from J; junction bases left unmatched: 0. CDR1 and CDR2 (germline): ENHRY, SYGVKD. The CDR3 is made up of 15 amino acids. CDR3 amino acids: CAISGTSGSTDTQYF. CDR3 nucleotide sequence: TGTGCCATCAGTGGGACTAGCGGGAGCACAGATACGCAGTATTTT.

The CDR3 loop is CASSSRTGPYEQYF. The CDR3 nucleotides are TGTGCCAGCAGCTCCAGGACAGGCCCCTACGAGCAGTACTTC. The chain joins TRBV5-4 to TRBJ2-7; 7 nucleotides align to TRBD1. Germline V lookup: CDR1 SGHNT, CDR2 YYREEE (reference sequence). This CDR3 has 14 residues. V was clipped by 3 bases and J by 2 bases; unmatched bases: 5. Combining the CDR3 with reference TRBV5-4 and TRBJ2-7 gives the whole variable domain ETGVTQSPTHLIKTRGQQVTLRCSSQSGHNTVSWYQQALGQGPQFIFQYYREEENGRGNFPPRFSGLQFPNYSSELNVNALELDDSALYLCASSSRTGPYEQYFGPGTRLTVT.

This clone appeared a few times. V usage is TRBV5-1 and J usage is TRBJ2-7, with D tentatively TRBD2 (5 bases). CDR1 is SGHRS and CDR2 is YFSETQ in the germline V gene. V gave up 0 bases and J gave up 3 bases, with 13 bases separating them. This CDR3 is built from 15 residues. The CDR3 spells CASSLAVGRGYEQYF. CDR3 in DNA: TGCGCCAGCAGCTTGGCCGTGGGGAGAGGCTACGAGCAGTACTTC. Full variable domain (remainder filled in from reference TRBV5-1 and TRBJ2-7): KAGVTQTPRYLIKTRGQQVTLSCSPISGHRSVSWYQQTPGQGLQFLFEYFSETQRNKGNFPGRFSGRQFSNSRSEMNVSTLELGDSALYLCASSLAVGRGYEQYFGPGTRLTVT.

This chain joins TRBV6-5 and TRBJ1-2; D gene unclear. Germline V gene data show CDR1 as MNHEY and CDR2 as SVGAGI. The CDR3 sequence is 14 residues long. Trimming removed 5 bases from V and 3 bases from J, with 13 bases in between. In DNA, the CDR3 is TGTGCCAGCAGTGACCCTAGGATTCACTATGGCTACACCTTC. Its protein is CASSDPRIHYGYTF.

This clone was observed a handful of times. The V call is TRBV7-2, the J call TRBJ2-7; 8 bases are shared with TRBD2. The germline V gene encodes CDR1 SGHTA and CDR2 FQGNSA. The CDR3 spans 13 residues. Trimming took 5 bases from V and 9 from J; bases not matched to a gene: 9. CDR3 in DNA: TGTGCCAGCAGCCAGGAACTAGCGGCAGGGCAGTACTTC. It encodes CASSQELAAGQYF.

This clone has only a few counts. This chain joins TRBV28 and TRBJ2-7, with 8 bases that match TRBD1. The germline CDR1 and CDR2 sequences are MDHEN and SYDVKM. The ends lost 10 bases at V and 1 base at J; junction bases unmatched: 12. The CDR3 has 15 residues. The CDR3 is CATTGSGGESYEQYF. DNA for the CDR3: TGTGCCACCACAGGTTCAGGGGGCGAGTCCTACGAGCAGTACTTC.

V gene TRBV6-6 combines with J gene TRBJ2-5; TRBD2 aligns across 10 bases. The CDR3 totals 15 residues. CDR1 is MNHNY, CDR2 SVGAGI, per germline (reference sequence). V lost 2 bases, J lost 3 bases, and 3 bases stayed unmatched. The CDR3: CASSYGGTSEETQYF. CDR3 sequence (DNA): TGTGCCAGCAGTTACGGTGGGACTAGCGAAGAGACCCAGTACTTC.